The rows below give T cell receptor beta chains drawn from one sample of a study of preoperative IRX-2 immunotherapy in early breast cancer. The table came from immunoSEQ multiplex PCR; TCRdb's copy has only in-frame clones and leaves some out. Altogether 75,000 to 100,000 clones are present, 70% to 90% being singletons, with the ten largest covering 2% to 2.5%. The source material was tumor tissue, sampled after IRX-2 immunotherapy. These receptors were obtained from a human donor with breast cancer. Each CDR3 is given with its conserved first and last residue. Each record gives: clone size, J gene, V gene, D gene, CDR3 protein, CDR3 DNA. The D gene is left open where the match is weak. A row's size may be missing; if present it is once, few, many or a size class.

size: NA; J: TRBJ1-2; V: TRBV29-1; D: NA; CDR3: CSVYPSGDYGYTF; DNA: TGCAGCGTCTACCCCTCGGGGGACTATGGCTACACCTTC
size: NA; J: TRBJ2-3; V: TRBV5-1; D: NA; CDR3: CASSLSVRGTDTQYF; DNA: TGCGCCAGCAGCTTGTCGGTTAGGGGCACAGATACGCAGTATTTT
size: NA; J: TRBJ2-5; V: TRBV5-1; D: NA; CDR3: CASSLFIPGQETQYF; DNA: TGCGCCAGCAGCTTGTTCATCCCAGGCCAAGAGACCCAGTACTTC
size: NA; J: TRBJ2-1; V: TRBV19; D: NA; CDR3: CASSPGLNNEQFF; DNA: TGTGCCAGTAGTCCGGGACTTAACAATGAGCAGTTCTTC
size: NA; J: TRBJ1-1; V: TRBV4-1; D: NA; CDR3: CASSQERGTGFNTEAFF; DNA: TGCGCCAGCAGCCAAGAAAGGGGAACAGGATTTAACACTGAAGCTTTCTTT
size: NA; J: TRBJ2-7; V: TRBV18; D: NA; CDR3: CASSPPTRERNEQYF; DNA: TGTGCCAGCTCACCACCGACTAGGGAACGGAACGAGCAGTACTTC
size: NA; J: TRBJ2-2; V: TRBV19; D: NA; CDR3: CASSTRDTANTGELFF; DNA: TGTGCCAGTAGTACTCGGGACACAGCGAACACCGGGGAGCTGTTTTTT
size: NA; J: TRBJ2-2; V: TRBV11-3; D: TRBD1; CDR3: CASSRDRANTGELFF; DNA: TGTGCCAGCAGCCGTGACAGGGCGAACACCGGGGAGCTGTTTTTT
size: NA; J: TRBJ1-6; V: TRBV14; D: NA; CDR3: CASSIHTLGPSPLHF; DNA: TGTGCCAGCAGCATACACACGCTGGGGCCCTCACCCCTCCACTTT
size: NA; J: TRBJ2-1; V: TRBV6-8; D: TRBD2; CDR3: CASSLAGAAGEQFF; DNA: TGTGCCAGCAGTCTAGCGGGAGCGGCGGGGGAGCAGTTCTTC
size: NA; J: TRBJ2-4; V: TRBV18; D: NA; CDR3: CASSPPDEAKNIQYF; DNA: TGTGCCAGCTCACCCCCGGATGAAGCCAAAAACATTCAGTACTTC
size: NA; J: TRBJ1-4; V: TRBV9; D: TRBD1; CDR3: CASIRDRGSEKLFF; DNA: TGTGCCAGCATCCGGGACAGGGGGAGTGAAAAACTGTTTTTT
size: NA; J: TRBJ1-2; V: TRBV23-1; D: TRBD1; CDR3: CASSPGQNMASTF; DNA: TGCGCCAGCAGCCCGGGACAGAATATGGCTAGCACCTTC
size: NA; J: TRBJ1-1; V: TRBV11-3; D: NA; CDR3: CASSSPEVSPEAFF; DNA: TGTGCCAGCAGCTCCCCGGAGGTTAGCCCTGAAGCTTTCTTT
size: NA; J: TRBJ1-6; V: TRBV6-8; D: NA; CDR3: CASRSGSYNSPLHF; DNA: TGTGCCAGCAGATCCGGTTCCTATAATTCACCCCTCCACTTT
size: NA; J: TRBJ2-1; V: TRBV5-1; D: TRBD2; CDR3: CASSFGTNNNEQFF; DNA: TGCGCCAGCAGCTTCGGGACTAACAACAATGAGCAGTTCTTC
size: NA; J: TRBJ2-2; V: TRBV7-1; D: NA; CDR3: CASSLMAGVSIGELFF; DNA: TGTGCCAGCAGCTTAATGGCAGGGGTGAGCATCGGGGAGCTGTTTTTT
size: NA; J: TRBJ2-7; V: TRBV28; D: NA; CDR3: CASSYRRDYEQYF; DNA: TGTGCCAGCAGTTATAGGAGGGACTACGAGCAGTACTTC
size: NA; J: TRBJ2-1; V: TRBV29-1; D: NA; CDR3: CSVGTSSRSYNEQFF; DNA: TGCAGCGTCGGTACTAGCTCTAGGTCCTACAATGAGCAGTTCTTC
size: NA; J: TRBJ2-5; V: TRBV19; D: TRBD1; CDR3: CASSTGQAQETQYF; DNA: TGTGCCAGTAGTACGGGACAGGCGCAAGAGACCCAGTACTTC
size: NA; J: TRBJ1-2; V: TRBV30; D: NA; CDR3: CAWSVQAMGYGYTF; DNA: TGTGCCTGGAGTGTCCAGGCCATGGGTTATGGCTACACCTTC
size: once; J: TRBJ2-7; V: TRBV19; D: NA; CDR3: CASSGDSSYEQYF; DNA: TGTGCCAGTAGTGGAGACAGCTCCTACGAGCAGTACTTC
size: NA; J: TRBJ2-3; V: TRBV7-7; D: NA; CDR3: CASSLYTGARTDTQYF; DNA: TGTGCCAGCAGCTTATATACAGGCGCCCGCACAGATACGCAGTATTTT
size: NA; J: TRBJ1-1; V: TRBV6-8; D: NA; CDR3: CASIVMGGFTEAFF; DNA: TGTGCCAGCATTGTTATGGGGGGATTCACTGAAGCTTTCTTT
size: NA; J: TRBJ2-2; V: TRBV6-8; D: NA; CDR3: CASRLLNTGELFF; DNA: TGTGCCAGCCGACTGCTGAACACCGGGGAGCTGTTTTTT
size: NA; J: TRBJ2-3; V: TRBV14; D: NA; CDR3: CASSHHGTDTQYF; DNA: TGTGCCAGCAGCCATCACGGCACAGATACGCAGTATTTT
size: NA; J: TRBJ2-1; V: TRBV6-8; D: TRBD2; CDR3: CASRSTSVVRQFF; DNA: TGTGCCAGCAGAAGTACTAGCGTGGTGAGGCAGTTCTTC
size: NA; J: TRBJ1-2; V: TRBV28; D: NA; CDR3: CASRTAFEGYGYTF; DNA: TGTGCCAGCAGAACGGCTTTCGAAGGCTATGGCTACACCTTC
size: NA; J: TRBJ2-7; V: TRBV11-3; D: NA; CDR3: CASSPPGGRGAREQYF; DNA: TGTGCCAGCAGCCCCCCGGGTGGGAGGGGGGCGCGCGAGCAGTACTTC
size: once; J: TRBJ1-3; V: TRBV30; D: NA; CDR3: CAWTRPAYYGNTIYF; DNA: TGTGCCTGGACCAGACCAGCCTATTATGGAAACACCATATATTTT
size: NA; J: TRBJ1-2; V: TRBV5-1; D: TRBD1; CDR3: CASSLGGTDPYGYTF; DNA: TGCGCCAGCAGCTTGGGTGGGACAGATCCCTATGGCTACACCTTC
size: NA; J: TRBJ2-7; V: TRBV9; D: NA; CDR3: CASSLLGTRRTYEQYF; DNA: TGTGCCAGCAGCCTGTTGGGGACCCGGAGAACCTACGAGCAGTACTTC
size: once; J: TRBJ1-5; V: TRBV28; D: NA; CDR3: CASSGGGQPQHF; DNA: TGTGCCAGCAGTGGGGGCGGACAGCCCCAGCATTTT
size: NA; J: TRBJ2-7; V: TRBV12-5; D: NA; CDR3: CASERSTSYEQYF; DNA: TGTGCTAGTGAGAGGAGCACCTCCTACGAGCAGTACTTC
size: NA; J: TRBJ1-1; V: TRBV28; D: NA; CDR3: CASSLSGGVMNTEAFF; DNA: TGTGCCAGCAGTTTAAGTGGGGGGGTCATGAACACTGAAGCTTTCTTT